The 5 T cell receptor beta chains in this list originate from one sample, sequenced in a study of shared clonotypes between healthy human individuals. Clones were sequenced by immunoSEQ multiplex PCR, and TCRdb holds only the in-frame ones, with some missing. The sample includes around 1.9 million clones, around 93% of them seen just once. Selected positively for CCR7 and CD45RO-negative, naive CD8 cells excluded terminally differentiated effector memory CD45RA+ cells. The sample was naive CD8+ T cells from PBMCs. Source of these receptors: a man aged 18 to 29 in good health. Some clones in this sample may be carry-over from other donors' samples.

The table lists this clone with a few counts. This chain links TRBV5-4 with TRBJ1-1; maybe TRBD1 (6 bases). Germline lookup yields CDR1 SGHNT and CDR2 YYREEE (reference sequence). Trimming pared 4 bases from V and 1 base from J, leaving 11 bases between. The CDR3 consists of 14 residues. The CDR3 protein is CASSIDRTNTEAFF. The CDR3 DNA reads TGTGCCAGCAGCATAGACAGGACGAACACTGAAGCTTTCTTT.

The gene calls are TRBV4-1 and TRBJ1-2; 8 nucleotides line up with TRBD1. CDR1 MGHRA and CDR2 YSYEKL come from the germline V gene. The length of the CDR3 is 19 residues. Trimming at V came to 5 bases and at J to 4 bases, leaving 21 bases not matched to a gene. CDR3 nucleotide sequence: TGCGCCAGCAGCTTTCAACAGGGGGTTAGTGTTTTTTTTACCTATGGCTACACCTTC. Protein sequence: CASSFQQGVSVFFTYGYTF.

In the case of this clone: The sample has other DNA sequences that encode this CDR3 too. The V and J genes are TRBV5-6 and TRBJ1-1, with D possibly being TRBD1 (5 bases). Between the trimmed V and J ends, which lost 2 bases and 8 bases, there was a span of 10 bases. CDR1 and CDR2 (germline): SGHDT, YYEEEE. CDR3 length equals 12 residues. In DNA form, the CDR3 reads TGTGCCAGCAGCTTAGGGAGGGGCGAAGCTTTCTTT. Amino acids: CASSLGRGEAFF.

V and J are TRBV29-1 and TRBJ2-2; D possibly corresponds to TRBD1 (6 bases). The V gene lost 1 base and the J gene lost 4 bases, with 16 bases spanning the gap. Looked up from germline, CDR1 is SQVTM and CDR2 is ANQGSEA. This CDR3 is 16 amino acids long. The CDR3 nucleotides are TGCAGCGTTGAAGGATTTGAACAGGGTTTCACCGGGGAGCTGTTTTTT. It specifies CSVEGFEQGFTGELFF.

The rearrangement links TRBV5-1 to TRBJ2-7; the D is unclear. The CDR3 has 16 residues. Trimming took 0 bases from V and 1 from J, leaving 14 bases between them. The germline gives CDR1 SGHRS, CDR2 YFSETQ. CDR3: CASSLGVDLSSYEQYF. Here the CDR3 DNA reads TGCGCCAGCAGCTTGGGGGTGGACCTCAGTTCCTACGAGCAGTACTTC.